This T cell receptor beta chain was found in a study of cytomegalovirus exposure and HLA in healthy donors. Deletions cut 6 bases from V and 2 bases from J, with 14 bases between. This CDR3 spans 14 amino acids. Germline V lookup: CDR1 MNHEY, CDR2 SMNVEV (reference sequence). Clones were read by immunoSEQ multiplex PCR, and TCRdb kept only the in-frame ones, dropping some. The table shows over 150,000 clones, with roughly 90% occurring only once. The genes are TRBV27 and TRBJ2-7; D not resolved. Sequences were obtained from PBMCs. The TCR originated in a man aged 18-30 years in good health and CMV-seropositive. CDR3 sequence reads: CASSPHQATYEQYF. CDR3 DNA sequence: TGTGCCAGCAGCCCCCATCAGGCAACCTACGAGCAGTACTTC.